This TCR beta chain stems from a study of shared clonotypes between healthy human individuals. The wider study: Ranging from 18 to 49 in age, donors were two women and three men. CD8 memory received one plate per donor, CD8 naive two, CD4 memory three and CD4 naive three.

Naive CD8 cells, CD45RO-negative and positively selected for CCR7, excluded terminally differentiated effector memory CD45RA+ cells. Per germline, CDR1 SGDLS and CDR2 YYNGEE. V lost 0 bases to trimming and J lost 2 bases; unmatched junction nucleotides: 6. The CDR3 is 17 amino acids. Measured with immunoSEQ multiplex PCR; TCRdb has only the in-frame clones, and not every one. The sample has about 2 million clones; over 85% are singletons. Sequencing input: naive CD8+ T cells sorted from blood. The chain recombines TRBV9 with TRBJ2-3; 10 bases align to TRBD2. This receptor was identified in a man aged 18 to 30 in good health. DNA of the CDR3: TGTGCCAGCAGCGTAGACCTAGCGGGAGTCTTCACAGATACGCAGTATTTT. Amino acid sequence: CASSVDLAGVFTDTQYF.